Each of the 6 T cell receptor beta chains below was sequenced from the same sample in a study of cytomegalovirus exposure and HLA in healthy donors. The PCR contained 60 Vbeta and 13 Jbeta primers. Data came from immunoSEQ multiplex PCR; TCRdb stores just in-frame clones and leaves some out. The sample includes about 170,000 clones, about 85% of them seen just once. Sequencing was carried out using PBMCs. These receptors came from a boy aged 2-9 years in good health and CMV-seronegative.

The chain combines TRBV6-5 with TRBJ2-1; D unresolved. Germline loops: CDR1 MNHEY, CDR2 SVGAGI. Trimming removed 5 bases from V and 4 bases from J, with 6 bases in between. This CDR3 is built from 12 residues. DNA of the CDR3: TGTGCCAGCAGTGATCGGTACAATGAGCAGTTCTTC. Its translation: CASSDRYNEQFF.

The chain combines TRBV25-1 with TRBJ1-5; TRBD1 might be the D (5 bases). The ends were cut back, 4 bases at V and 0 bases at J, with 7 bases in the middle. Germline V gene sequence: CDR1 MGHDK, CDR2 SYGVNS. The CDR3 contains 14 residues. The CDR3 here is CASSGQNSNQPQHF. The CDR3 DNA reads TGTGCCAGCAGTGGACAGAATAGCAATCAGCCCCAGCATTTT.

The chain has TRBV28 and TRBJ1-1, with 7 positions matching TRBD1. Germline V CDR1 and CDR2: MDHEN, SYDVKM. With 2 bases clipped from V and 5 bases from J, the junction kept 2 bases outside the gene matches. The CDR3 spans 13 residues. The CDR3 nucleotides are TGTGCCAGCAGTTTAGAGGGGGCGACTGAAGCTTTCTTT. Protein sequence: CASSLEGATEAFF.

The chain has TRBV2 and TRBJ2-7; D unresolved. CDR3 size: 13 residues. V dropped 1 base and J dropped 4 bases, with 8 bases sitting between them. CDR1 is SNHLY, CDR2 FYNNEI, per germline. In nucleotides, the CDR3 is TGTGCCAGCAGTGAAGATAGCAGTTACGAGCAGTACGTC. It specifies CASSEDSSYEQYV.

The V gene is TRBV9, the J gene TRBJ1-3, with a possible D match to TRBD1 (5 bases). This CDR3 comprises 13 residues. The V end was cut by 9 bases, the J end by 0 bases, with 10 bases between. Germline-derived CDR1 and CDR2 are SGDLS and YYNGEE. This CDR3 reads CATRAFSGNTIYF. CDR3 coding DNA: TGTGCCACCAGGGCCTTCTCTGGAAACACCATATATTTT.

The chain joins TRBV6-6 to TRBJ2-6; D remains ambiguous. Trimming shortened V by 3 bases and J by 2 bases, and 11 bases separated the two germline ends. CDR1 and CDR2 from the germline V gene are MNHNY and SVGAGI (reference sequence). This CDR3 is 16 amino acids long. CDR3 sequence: CASSYSSHTGANVLTF. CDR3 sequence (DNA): TGTGCCAGCAGTTATAGTTCGCATACTGGGGCCAACGTCCTGACTTTC.